This T cell receptor beta chain was observed in a study of CD4 T cells in relation to SARS-CoV-2 and coronaviruses. Overall study findings and caveats: This crossreactivity analysis covered spike protein alone, no other viral proteins. Roughly 69% of donors had memory CD4+ clonotypes crossrecognizing SARS-CoV-2 and common cold coronavirus spike. According to naive versus memory sequencing, detected responses are memory recall, not newly primed.

With respect to this clone: The antigen remains unidentified.

In germline, CDR1 is SGHTA, CDR2 FQGNSA. CDR3 length: 15 residues. Trimming stripped 1 base from V and 2 bases from J, with 12 bases between. TCRdb's copy holds only in-frame clones and misses some; the assay was immunoSEQ multiplex PCR. The data hold 50,000 to 70,000 clones, with over 70% observed a single time. The unexposed donors gave CD4+ T cells in about 2011-2019, prior to COVID-19. The receptor's source is a human donor in good health. The chain employs TRBV7-2 and TRBJ2-7; D is unresolved. The material sequenced was memory CD4+ T cells from PBMCs. The CDR3 spells CASSLDFQQTYEQYF. The CDR3 coding sequence is TGTGCCAGCAGCTTAGACTTCCAGCAAACCTACGAGCAGTACTTC.